This entry lists 6 T cell receptor beta chains sequenced from one sample in a study of OX40 agonist ivuxolimab in advanced cancers. Data came from immunoSEQ multiplex PCR; TCRdb stores just in-frame clones and leaves some out. Among about 81,000 clones listed, roughly 91% were seen once. Sample: CD4+ or CD8+ T cells sorted from blood, taken in a trial of the OX40 agonist ivuxolimab. All receptors derive from an adult with an advanced solid tumor such as melanoma, head and neck, liver or kidney cancer.

The J gene is TRBJ2-3, the V gene TRBV29-1; 10 bases agree with TRBD1. CDR3 size: 14 residues. V gave up 4 bases and J gave up 4 bases; unmatched junction bases: 5. The germline V gene has CDR1 SQVTM and CDR2 ANQGSEA. The chain's CDR3 is CSVVGTGVADTQYF. In DNA form, the CDR3 reads TGCAGCGTTGTTGGGACAGGGGTGGCAGATACGCAGTATTTT.

This chain uses TRBV12-5 with TRBJ2-3; D might be TRBD1 (5 bases). The germline V gene has CDR1 LGHNT and CDR2 FRNRAP. The CDR3 is 15 residues long. Deletions cut 5 bases from V and 0 bases from J, with 12 bases between. The CDR3 sequence: CASGPGFASTDTQYF. The CDR3 nucleotides read TGTGCTAGTGGTCCAGGGTTTGCGAGCACAGATACGCAGTATTTT.

The gene calls are TRBV6-5 and TRBJ2-7, with unresolved D. This CDR3 comprises 13 residues. Trimming cost V 0 bases and J 7 bases, with 10 bases left between them. CDR1 and CDR2 (germline): MNHEY, SVGAGI. DNA of the CDR3: TGTGCCAGCAGTTACTCCCATCAGGCGGAGCAGTACTTC. Its translation: CASSYSHQAEQYF.

V and J are TRBV6-1 and TRBJ1-5, with 7 bases identical to TRBD1. This CDR3 has 15 amino acids. CDR1 is MNHNS and CDR2 is SASEGT in the germline V gene. The ends lost 3 bases at V and 7 bases at J; junction bases unmatched: 9. The CDR3 region is CASSDWAKGAQPQHF. The CDR3 DNA reads as TGTGCCAGCAGTGACTGGGCCAAGGGGGCACAGCCCCAGCATTTT.

The chain combines TRBV5-1 with TRBJ2-7; D might be TRBD1 or TRBD2, each matching 5 bases. This CDR3 has 14 amino acids. The V end was cut by 0 bases, the J end by 6 bases, with 13 bases between. Germline CDR1 SGHRS, CDR2 YFSETQ. CDR3 nucleotides: TGCGCCAGCAGCTTGGCTGGGACGGTTGCCGAGCAGTACTTC. Translation gives CASSLAGTVAEQYF.

The chain uses TRBV12-5 and TRBJ1-5, with D possibly matching TRBD1 (6 bases). V was trimmed by 1 base and J by 3 bases, leaving 13 bases between them. The CDR3 extends over 16 amino acids. The germline V gene has CDR1 LGHNT and CDR2 FRNRAP. CDR3 in amino acids: CASGLANRAYNQPQHF. CDR3 in DNA: TGTGCTAGTGGTTTGGCCAACAGGGCTTACAATCAGCCCCAGCATTTT.